Below, 17 T cell receptor beta chains from the same sample are listed, as sequenced in a study of identical twins. TCRdb recomputed calls from the 5' RACE reads with MiXCR, one row per CDR3 protein. The sample lists approximately 890,000 distinct CDR3 sequences; 10% to 15% were seen once. The sample was also linked to a second study, of yellow fever vaccine responses in identical twins.

Specimen: PBMCs. The receptors stem from a woman aged 18-29 years in good health.

The J gene is TRBJ2-5, the V gene TRBV28; 10 nucleotides match TRBD1. CDR1 MDHEN and CDR2 SYDVKM come from the germline V gene. The CDR3 runs 16 residues. V shed 3 bases and J 3 bases; nucleotides not matched to a gene: 7. CDR3 sequence reads: CASSFRLDRGEETQYF. The CDR3 DNA sequence: TGTGCCAGCAGTTTCCGCCTGGACAGGGGGGAAGAGACCCAGTACTTC.

This rearrangement joins TRBV11-3 to TRBJ2-3; 8 bases align to TRBD2. The CDR3 loop spans 15 amino acids. The V gene's germline CDR1 is SGHNT and CDR2 YENEEA. V dropped 3 bases and J dropped 2; count of bases not matched to a gene: 4. Here the CDR3 reads CASSLKAGVTDTQYF. The CDR3 DNA follows: TGTGCCAGCAGCTTGAAAGCGGGAGTCACAGATACGCAGTATTTT.

The chain links TRBV28 to TRBJ2-5; the D gene is possibly TRBD2 (6 bases). Per the germline V gene, CDR1 is MDHEN and CDR2 is SYDVKM. CDR3 length equals 16 residues. V shed 3 bases and J shed 2 bases, with 16 bases lying between them. The CDR3 region is CASSFTGDLIQETQYF. CDR3 coding DNA: TGTGCCAGCAGTTTTACGGGGGACCTGATTCAAGAGACCCAGTACTTC.

This clonotype was counted only a few times. The chain links TRBV7-9 to TRBJ2-7; D remains ambiguous. The V gene's germline CDR1 is SEHNR and CDR2 FQNEAQ (reference sequence). The CDR3 totals 11 residues. Between the trimmed V and J ends, which lost 7 bases and 6 bases, there was a span of 10 bases. The CDR3 spells CASNKISEQYF. The CDR3 nucleotides are TGTGCCAGCAACAAGATTAGCGAGCAGTACTTC. Variable domain in full (rest from reference TRBV7-9 and TRBJ2-7): DTGVSQNPRHKITKRGQNVTFRCDPISEHNRLYWYRQTLGQGPEFLTYFQNEAQLEKSRLLSDRFSAERPKGSFSTLEIQRTEQGDSAMYLCASNKISEQYFGPGTRLTVT.

This clonotype was counted only a few times. DNA of the CDR3: TGTGCCAGCAGTTTCGGCGGCCAGAACCAAGAGACCCAGTACTTC. As protein: CASSFGGQNQETQYF. The V and J genes are TRBV12-3 or TRBV12-4 and TRBJ2-5, with D unresolved. The V gene lost 3 bases and the J gene lost 0 bases, with 11 bases spanning the gap. This CDR3 has 15 residues.

The rearrangement links TRBV2 to TRBJ2-7; D remains unclear. The germline V gene has CDR1 SNHLY and CDR2 FYNNEI. V was clipped by 3 bases and J by 9 bases, with 18 bases between them. The CDR3 has 14 amino acids. The CDR3 loop reads CASSDPQAGRLQYV. Written as DNA, the CDR3 is TGTGCCAGCAGTGACCCGCAAGCAGGCCGGTTGCAGTACGTC.

The chain links TRBV5-1 to TRBJ2-1; TRBD2 might be the D (6 bases). This CDR3 is built from 14 residues. Trimming left V 4 bases short and J 6 bases short, with 14 bases between. CDR1 and CDR2 from the germline V gene are SGHRS and YFSETQ. CDR3 amino acids: CASSPGRSSNEQFF. The CDR3 DNA is TGCGCCAGCAGCCCCGGGAGAAGTAGCAATGAGCAGTTCTTC.

This clonotype was found a few times. The CDR3 DNA reads as TGCGCCAGCAGCTTGGACGGGACAGTTTCGGGGGAGACCCAGTACTTC. It is translated as CASSLDGTVSGETQYF. This sequence joins TRBV5-1 and TRBJ2-5; 7 bases fit TRBD1. The CDR3 extends over 16 amino acids. Germline CDR1 is SGHRS and CDR2 is YFSETQ. V dropped 0 bases and J dropped 5; count of bases not matched to a gene: 10.

This clonotype has more than one count but fewer than ten. The chain is built from TRBV28 and TRBJ2-7; D perhaps matches TRBD1 (6 bases). V dropped 2 bases and J dropped 6 bases, with 11 bases sitting between them. The CDR3 spans 13 residues. The V gene's germline CDR1 is MDHEN and CDR2 SYDVKM. The CDR3 DNA is TGTGCCAGCAGTTTACAAGCAGGGGTCGAGCAGTACGTC. Its translation is CASSLQAGVEQYV.

The chain links TRBV28 to TRBJ2-2, with a weak D call TRBD1 (5 bases). Germline V gene data show CDR1 as MDHEN and CDR2 as SYDVKM. The germline V and J ends were trimmed by 8 bases and 6 bases, with 16 bases remaining between them. CDR3 length: 14 residues. The CDR3 is CASLSRARSGELFF. CDR3 in DNA: TGTGCCAGCCTTTCCAGGGCTAGATCCGGGGAGCTGTTTTTT.

The V gene is TRBV18, the J gene TRBJ1-1; TRBD1 matches at 7 bases. The CDR3 totals 14 residues. CDR1 is KGHSH, CDR2 LQKENI, per germline. The junction had 12 bases not matched to a gene; V was cut back by 3 bases and J by 11 bases. The DNA for the CDR3 is TGTGCCAGCTCACCGGACAGGAGCCTGATCGCGGCTTTCTTT. Residues: CASSPDRSLIAAFF.

Many counts were recorded for this clonotype. The CDR3 is CASRGEQGTYEQYF. In DNA form, the CDR3 reads TGTGCCAGCAGGGGGGAGCAGGGGACCTACGAGCAGTACTTC. The gene calls are TRBV12-3 or TRBV12-4 and TRBJ2-7; possible D gene TRBD1, 6 bases. V was cut by 6 bases and J by 2 bases, with 14 bases left in between. CDR3 length: 14 residues.

The chain links TRBV27 to TRBJ2-1, with 9 bases aligning to TRBD1. The ends lost 5 bases at V and 9 bases at J; junction bases unmatched: 8. Germline CDR1 is MNHEY and CDR2 is SMNVEV (reference sequence). The CDR3 runs to 14 residues. The CDR3 DNA reads as TGTGCCAGCAGTCTCGGGACAGGGTTGACTGAGCAGTTCTTC. It yields the protein CASSLGTGLTEQFF.

The rearrangement joins TRBV20-1 to TRBJ2-2, with unresolved D. V shed 1 base and J shed 6 bases, with 6 bases lying between them. The CDR3 has 12 amino acids. Germline loops: CDR1 DFQATT, CDR2 SNEGSKA (reference sequence). The CDR3 sequence is CSARGVPGELFF. For the CDR3, the DNA is TGCAGTGCTAGAGGGGTACCCGGGGAGCTGTTTTTT.

This clonotype occurred many times. The chain uses TRBV11-2 and TRBJ2-1; 9 nucleotides match TRBD2. V shed 5 bases, J shed 4 bases, and the junction held 9 bases outside the gene matches. The germline V gene encodes CDR1 SGHAT and CDR2 FQNNGV. The length of the CDR3 is 16 residues. CDR3 sequence reads: CASSARLAAQYNEQFF. In nucleotides, the CDR3 is TGTGCCAGCAGCGCCCGACTAGCGGCGCAATACAATGAGCAGTTCTTC.

CDR3 nucleotide sequence: TGTGCCAGCAACCGGGACCCACAAGAGACCCAGTACTTC. Protein: CASNRDPQETQYF. This rearrangement joins TRBV14 to TRBJ2-5; possibly TRBD1 or TRBD2 for D (5 bases each). With 7 bases removed from V and 2 bases from J, the gap between germline ends came to 11 bases. The CDR3 is 13 amino acids. Per the germline V gene, CDR1 is SGHDN and CDR2 is FVKESK.

This clonotype has at least ten counts. The rearrangement joins TRBV12-3 or TRBV12-4 to TRBJ2-7; D is ambiguous. V shed 4 bases and J shed 6 bases, with 13 bases lying between them. CDR3 length: 13 residues. The CDR3 DNA follows: TGTGCCAGCAGTTGGAACCCCATGCCCGAGCAGTACTTC. Its translation is CASSWNPMPEQYF.